The 9 T cell receptor beta chains below all came from one sample that was sequenced in a study of OX40 agonist ivuxolimab in advanced cancers. The data were produced by immunoSEQ multiplex PCR, yet TCRdb's version contains in-frame clones alone and is incomplete. The data hold more than 10,000 clones, with 67% observed a single time. Source: CD4+ or CD8+ T cells sorted from blood, taken in a trial of the OX40 agonist ivuxolimab. These TCRs come from an adult with an advanced solid tumor such as melanoma, head and neck, liver or kidney cancer.

In this sample, this clone turned up once. The chain links TRBV27 to TRBJ1-4; D possibly corresponds to TRBD1 (5 bases). Germline CDR1 and CDR2: MNHEY and SMNVEV (reference sequence). The CDR3 runs 15 residues. Between the trimmed V and J ends, which lost 5 bases and 7 bases, there was a span of 17 bases. The CDR3 spells CASSPSGTLGEKLFF. CDR3 coding DNA: TGTGCCAGCAGTCCCAGTGGGACCCTCGGTGAAAAACTGTTTTTT.

The V and J genes are TRBV30 and TRBJ2-6; 9 nucleotides agree with TRBD1. The V gene's germline CDR1 is GTSNPN and CDR2 SVGIG (reference sequence). The CDR3 consists of 16 residues. V dropped 2 bases and J dropped 0; count of bases not matched to a gene: 2. CDR3 sequence reads: CAWSPDRGSGANVLTF. CDR3 sequence (DNA): TGTGCCTGGAGTCCGGACAGGGGCTCTGGGGCCAACGTCCTGACTTTC.

The rearrangement links TRBV27 to TRBJ1-5; D might be TRBD1 (5 bases). Germline lookup yields CDR1 MNHEY and CDR2 SMNVEV (reference sequence). The CDR3 contains 13 residues. V shed 5 bases and J shed 4 bases, with 9 bases lying between them. The CDR3 nucleotides are TGTGCCAGCAGTGGCCCAGGGAATCAGCCCCAGCATTTT. Its protein product is CASSGPGNQPQHF.

The rearrangement links TRBV27 to TRBJ1-2, with D unclear. The V and J ends lost 1 base and 6 bases respectively, with 9 bases between them. Germline CDR1 is MNHEY and CDR2 is SMNVEV (reference sequence). This CDR3 has 13 residues. CDR3 protein: CASSLWVGDGYTF. In nucleotides, the CDR3 is TGTGCCAGCAGTTTATGGGTCGGGGATGGCTACACCTTC.

This chain links TRBV7-7 with TRBJ2-7, with D possibly matching TRBD2 (5 bases). This CDR3 has 13 amino acids. V was shortened by 3 bases and J by 4 bases, with 10 bases between the two germline ends. Germline loops: CDR1 SSHAT, CDR2 FNYEAQ (reference sequence). The DNA for the CDR3 is TGTGCCAGCAGCTTGGGAAGCGGATACGAGCAGTACTTC. Protein: CASSLGSGYEQYF.

This clone has just a few counts. V and J are TRBV27 and TRBJ1-6; 10 nucleotides line up with TRBD1. The CDR3 has 17 residues. Trimming took 4 bases from V and 7 from J; bases not matched to a gene: 10. Germline loops: CDR1 MNHEY, CDR2 SMNVEV (reference sequence). In DNA form, the CDR3 reads TGTGCCAGCAGTTCCATCGGTGACAGGGGGCGAAATTCACCCCTCCACTTT. This encodes CASSSIGDRGRNSPLHF.

The V call is TRBV7-3, the J call TRBJ1-1; D is perhaps TRBD1 (5 bases). CDR1 SGHTA and CDR2 FQGTGA come from the germline V gene. The CDR3 has 15 amino acids. The V end was cut by 1 base, the J end by 8 bases, with 17 bases between. The CDR3 here is CASSLRGLGAREAFF. For the CDR3, the DNA is TGTGCCAGCAGCTTAAGGGGGTTGGGTGCCCGAGAAGCTTTCTTT.

The chain is built from TRBV18 and TRBJ1-1, with 9 positions matching TRBD1. Trimming cost V 2 bases and J 3 bases; bases outside gene matches: 7. The germline gives CDR1 KGHSH, CDR2 LQKENI. The CDR3 is 16 amino acids. The CDR3 is CASSPEGQGLDTEAFF. The CDR3 DNA reads as TGTGCCAGCTCACCAGAGGGACAGGGACTCGACACTGAAGCTTTCTTT.

This clone showed up just once. This chain joins TRBV4-2 and TRBJ2-7, with D perhaps TRBD2 (5 bases). This CDR3 has 15 residues. The V and J ends lost 0 bases and 2 bases respectively, with 11 bases between them. CDR1 LGHNA and CDR2 YNFKEQ come from the germline V gene. CDR3 sequence reads: CASSQDLSGTYEQYF. The DNA for the CDR3 is TGTGCCAGCAGCCAAGATCTCAGCGGTACCTACGAGCAGTACTTC.